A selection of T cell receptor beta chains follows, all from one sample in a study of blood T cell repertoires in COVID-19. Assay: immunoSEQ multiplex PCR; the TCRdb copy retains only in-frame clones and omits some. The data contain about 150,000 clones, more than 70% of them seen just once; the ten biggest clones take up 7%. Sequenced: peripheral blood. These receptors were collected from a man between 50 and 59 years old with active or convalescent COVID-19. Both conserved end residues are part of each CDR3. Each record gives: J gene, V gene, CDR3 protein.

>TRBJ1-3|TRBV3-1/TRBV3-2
CASSPGTDGNTIYF
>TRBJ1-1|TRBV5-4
CASSLAGGRNTEAFF
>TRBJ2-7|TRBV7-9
CASSLYDRYEQYF
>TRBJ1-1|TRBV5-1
CASSLEGRAFF
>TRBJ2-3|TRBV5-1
CASSRLARQTSTDTQYF
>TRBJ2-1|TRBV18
CASSPLTLAGGGYNEQFF
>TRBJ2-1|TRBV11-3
CASSLTTSGRYEQFF
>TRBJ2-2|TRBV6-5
CASRQGAWELFF
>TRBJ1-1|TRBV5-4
CASSGGTGSMNTEAFF
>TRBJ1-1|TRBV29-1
CSVRQNLMNTEAFF
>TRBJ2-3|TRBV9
CASSFAVAGGTDTQYF
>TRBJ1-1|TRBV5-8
CASSLSVGTGPTEAFF
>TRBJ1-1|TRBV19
CASSIVSGADLPMNTEAFF
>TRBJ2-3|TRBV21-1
CASSREGLAGIADTQYF
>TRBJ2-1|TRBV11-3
CASSPRKGAYNEQFF
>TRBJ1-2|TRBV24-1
CATSDLSLDGNRYGYTF
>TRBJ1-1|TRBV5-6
CASSPSFWTMNTEAFF
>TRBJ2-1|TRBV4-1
CASSRILAGGYNEQFF
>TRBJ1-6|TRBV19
CASTTVSSYNSPLHF
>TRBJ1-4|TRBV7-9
CASSLGSHLNEKLFF
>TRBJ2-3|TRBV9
CASSVEVGRDTDTQYF
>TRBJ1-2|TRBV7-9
CASSPFGTGLYGYTF
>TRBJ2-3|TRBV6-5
CASSYVGLGVTDTQYF
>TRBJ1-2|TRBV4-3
CASSLRTEANYGYTF
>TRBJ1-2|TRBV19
CASSIGQGLGYGYTF
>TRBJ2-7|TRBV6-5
CASSSSGGYDEQYF
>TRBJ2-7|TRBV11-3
CASSSRWRYEQYF
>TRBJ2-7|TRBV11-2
CASSFTLAGTYEQYF
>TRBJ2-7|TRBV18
CASSPLSRDSYEQYF
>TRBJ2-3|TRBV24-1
CATSDLGQPGQPMDTQYF
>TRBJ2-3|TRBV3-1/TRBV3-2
CASSHWGTSGNPDTQYF
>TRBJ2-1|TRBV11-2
CASSLGLQYNEQFF
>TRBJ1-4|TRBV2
CAIRTGQGGEKLFF
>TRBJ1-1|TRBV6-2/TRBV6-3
CASSTVGGNTEAFF
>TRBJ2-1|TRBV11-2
CASSLLRANSYNEQFF
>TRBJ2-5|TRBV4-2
CASSQVKQGAKTQYF
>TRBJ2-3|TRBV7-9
CASSLDLNPLDTQYF